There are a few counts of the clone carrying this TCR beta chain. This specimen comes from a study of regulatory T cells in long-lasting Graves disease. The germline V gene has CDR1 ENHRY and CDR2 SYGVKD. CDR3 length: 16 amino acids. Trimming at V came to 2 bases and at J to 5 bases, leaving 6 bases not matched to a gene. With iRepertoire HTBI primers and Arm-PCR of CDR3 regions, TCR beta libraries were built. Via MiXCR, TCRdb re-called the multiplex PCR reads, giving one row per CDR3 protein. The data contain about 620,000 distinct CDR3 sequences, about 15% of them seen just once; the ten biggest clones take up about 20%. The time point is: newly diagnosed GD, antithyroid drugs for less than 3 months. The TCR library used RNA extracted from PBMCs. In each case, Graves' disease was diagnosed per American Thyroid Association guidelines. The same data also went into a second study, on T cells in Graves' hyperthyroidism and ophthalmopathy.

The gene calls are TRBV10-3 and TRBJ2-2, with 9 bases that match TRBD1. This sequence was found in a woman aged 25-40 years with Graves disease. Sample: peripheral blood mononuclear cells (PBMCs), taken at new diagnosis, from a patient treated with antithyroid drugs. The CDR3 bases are TGTGCCATCAGTGAGCCGGGACAGGGTCTAACCGGGGAGCTGTTTTTT. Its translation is CAISEPGQGLTGELFF.